This TCR beta chain was recorded in a study of blood T cell repertoires in COVID-19. This CDR3 spans 15 amino acids. The J segment lost 3 bases and the V segment lost 1 base, leaving 6 bases of the junction unmatched. CDR1 LNHNV and CDR2 YYDKDF come from the germline V gene (reference sequence). The data were produced by immunoSEQ multiplex PCR, yet TCRdb's version contains in-frame clones alone and is incomplete. The sample includes some 250,000 clones, approximately 81% of them seen just once. This receptor was obtained from a woman aged 18-30 years with acute or convalescent COVID-19. This rearrangement joins TRBV15 to TRBJ2-7; the match to TRBD1 covers 7 bases. The sequencing sample was made of peripheral blood. CDR3 residues: CATSRGGTVVYEQYF. CDR3 bases: TGTGCCACCAGCAGAGGGGGGACAGTGGTCTACGAGCAGTACTTC.